The 23 T cell receptor beta chains below all came from one sample that was sequenced in a study of OX40 agonist ivuxolimab in advanced cancers. Measured with immunoSEQ multiplex PCR; TCRdb has only the in-frame clones, and not every one. The repertoire holds 45,000 or so clones, with 88% as singletons. This sample comprised CD4+ or CD8+ T cells sorted from blood, obtained in a trial of the OX40 agonist ivuxolimab. The receptor source for this set is an adult with an advanced solid tumor such as melanoma, head and neck, liver or kidney cancer.

The chain employs TRBV18 and TRBJ2-3; 11 bases line up with TRBD2. The V and J ends lost 3 bases and 8 bases, in that order; junction bases with no gene match: 7. The CDR3 totals 15 residues. CDR1 is KGHSH, CDR2 LQKENI, per germline. CDR3 sequence (DNA): TGTGCCAGCTCACCCGGGACTAGCGGTCCGTTTACGCAGTATTTT. It specifies CASSPGTSGPFTQYF.

The chain recombines TRBV27 with TRBJ2-1, with no clear D. The V gene lost 3 bases and the J gene lost 4 bases, with 1 base spanning the gap. The length of the CDR3 is 11 residues. Germline V gene sequence: CDR1 MNHEY, CDR2 SMNVEV (reference sequence). The CDR3 here is CASSLYNEQFF. The CDR3 DNA is TGTGCCAGCAGTTTGTACAATGAGCAGTTCTTC.

This clone has just one count. The chain joins TRBV6-1 to TRBJ2-1; D is unresolved. This CDR3 spans 13 amino acids. Germline lookup yields CDR1 MNHNS and CDR2 SASEGT. V was pared by 5 bases and J by 7 bases, with 12 bases between. CDR3 bases: TGTGCCAGCAGTCCCCGAGGAAATAATGAGCAGTTCTTC. Its protein product is CASSPRGNNEQFF.

This clone was counted a single time. J is TRBJ1-5 and V is TRBV4-1; D unresolved. This CDR3 has 16 residues. V was clipped by 2 bases and J by 0 bases, with 11 bases between them. Germline CDR1 reads MGHRA; CDR2 reads YSYEKL. This chain's CDR3 is CASSQRAGDSNQPQHF. The CDR3 DNA reads TGCGCCAGCAGCCAACGAGCCGGGGATAGCAATCAGCCCCAGCATTTT.

The rearrangement joins TRBV18 to TRBJ2-7; 11 bases are a match to TRBD2. Germline CDR1 and CDR2: KGHSH and LQKENI. CDR3 size: 15 residues. The ends lost 3 bases at V and 1 base at J; junction bases unmatched: 2. CDR3: CASSPGTSGSYEQYF. The CDR3 coding sequence is TGTGCCAGCTCACCGGGGACTAGCGGTTCCTACGAGCAGTACTTC.

The chain links TRBV27 to TRBJ1-5, with 10 bases aligning to TRBD1. The length of the CDR3 is 15 residues. The germline CDR1 and CDR2 sequences are MNHEY and SMNVEV (reference sequence). V dropped 5 bases and J dropped 5; count of bases not matched to a gene: 6. This CDR3 is CASSPRQGADQPQHF. CDR3 nucleotides: TGTGCCAGCAGTCCCCGACAGGGGGCGGATCAGCCCCAGCATTTT.

This clone has a single count. This chain joins TRBV5-1 and TRBJ2-6, with TRBD1 matching 8 bases. The CDR3 is 18 residues long. Germline V gives CDR1 SGHRS, CDR2 YFSETQ. The ends lost 3 bases at V and 1 base at J; junction bases unmatched: 9. The CDR3 DNA reads as TGCGCCAGCAGCTGGGGACAGGCGGGGATATCTGGGGCCAACGTCCTGACTTTC. Protein sequence: CASSWGQAGISGANVLTF.

This chain links TRBV19 with TRBJ2-7, with TRBD2 matching 8 bases. The CDR3 sequence is 13 residues long. Germline-derived CDR1 and CDR2 are LNHDA and SQIVND (reference sequence). Germline trimming cut 7 bases from V and 8 bases from J; bases unmatched to any gene: 10. Here the CDR3 DNA reads TGTGCCAGTACCTCAGCGGGGGCCCGCCAGCAGTACTTC. Translation gives CASTSAGARQQYF.

V is TRBV9 and J is TRBJ2-1, with TRBD2 matching over 12 bases. CDR1 is SGDLS and CDR2 is YYNGEE in the germline V gene. The trim removed 4 bases at V and 10 bases at J, leaving 12 bases unmatched. The CDR3 contains 16 residues. In nucleotides, the CDR3 is TGTGCCAGCAGCCCCAGCGAGGCTAGCGGGAGGGAGGAGCAGTTCTTC. It codes for CASSPSEASGREEQFF.

The V and J genes are TRBV28 and TRBJ1-5; 7 bases are shared with TRBD1. Germline-derived CDR1 and CDR2 are MDHEN and SYDVKM. The CDR3 extends over 17 amino acids. Unmatched junction bases numbered 13, after V lost 6 bases and J lost 2 bases. CDR3 in DNA: TGTGCCAGCAGCCGAAATACAGGGGTAGCGCGCAATCAGCCCCAGCATTTT. Translating it yields CASSRNTGVARNQPQHF.

The V gene is TRBV5-4, the J gene TRBJ2-2; no reliable D call. The germline V gene has CDR1 SGHNT and CDR2 YYREEE (reference sequence). The CDR3 totals 17 residues. V lost 0 bases to trimming and J lost 1 base, with 13 bases between them. The CDR3 region has the DNA TGTGCCAGCAGCTTGGCCCCAGGCATTGGGAACACCGGGGAGCTGTTTTTT. It codes for CASSLAPGIGNTGELFF.

CDR3 in amino acids: CASSLEGEQFF. CDR3 DNA sequence: TGCGCCAGCAGCTTGGAGGGTGAGCAGTTCTTC. The chain has TRBV5-1 and TRBJ2-1; D gene uncertain. V was trimmed by 0 bases and J by 9 bases, leaving 4 bases between them. CDR3 length: 11 amino acids. From germline, CDR1 is SGHRS and CDR2 YFSETQ.

The chain is built from TRBV6-5 and TRBJ1-2; D perhaps matches TRBD1 (6 bases). The CDR3 spans 12 residues. The V end was cut by 6 bases, the J end by 7 bases, with 12 bases between. Germline CDR1 MNHEY, CDR2 SVGAGI. The CDR3 spells CASRRGGSGYTF. The CDR3 DNA sequence: TGTGCCAGCAGACGAGGGGGGAGTGGCTACACCTTC.

This chain links TRBV7-8 with TRBJ2-2; D is ambiguous. The CDR3 extends over 13 amino acids. V lost 5 bases to trimming and J lost 3 bases, with 7 bases between them. Germline V lookup: CDR1 SGHVS, CDR2 FQNEAQ. DNA of the CDR3: TGTGCCAGCAGCCCGGACCACACCGGGGAGCTGTTTTTT. Translating gives CASSPDHTGELFF.

The chain joins TRBV4-1 to TRBJ2-5; tentatively, D is TRBD2 (6 bases). V dropped 4 bases and J dropped 4 bases, with 19 bases sitting between them. CDR1 and CDR2 (germline): MGHRA, YSYEKL. The CDR3 runs 16 residues. The CDR3 sequence: CASSLPGTRGGETQYF. The CDR3 nucleotides are TGCGCCAGCAGCCTCCCCGGGACCCGGGGAGGAGAGACCCAGTACTTC.

CDR3 sequence: CASSPRSSGSGNEQFF. The DNA of the CDR3 is TGCGCCAGCAGCCCCCGGAGTAGCGGGAGTGGAAATGAGCAGTTCTTC. The rearrangement links TRBV10-1 to TRBJ2-1; 9 bases agree with TRBD2. CDR1 is WNHNN, CDR2 SYGVQD, per germline (reference sequence). V dropped 6 bases and J dropped 7; count of bases not matched to a gene: 13. The CDR3 spans 16 residues.

There are a few counts of this clone. The chain has TRBV2 and TRBJ1-1, with D uncertain. The germline gives CDR1 SNHLY, CDR2 FYNNEI. Deletions cut 4 bases from V and 1 base from J, with 10 bases between. CDR3 length: 14 amino acids. In nucleotides, the CDR3 is TGTGCCAGCAGTGTCAGTCTGAGGAACACTGAAGCTTTCTTT. Translating it yields CASSVSLRNTEAFF.

This chain joins TRBV18 and TRBJ1-1; the D is unclear. CDR1 and CDR2 (germline): KGHSH, LQKENI. CDR3 length equals 13 residues. V was trimmed by 5 bases and J by 3 bases, leaving 10 bases between them. CDR3 sequence: CASSTSRDTEAFF. The CDR3 bases are TGTGCCAGCTCAACCTCCCGGGACACTGAAGCTTTCTTT.

V and J are TRBV21-1 and TRBJ2-3; the tabulated D call, TRBD2, remains unverified against the DNA. TRBV21-1 is listed as a pseudogene. The CDR3 has 18 amino acids. The CDR3 DNA reads as TGTGCCAACTCAAAGGGACTAGCGGGAGCTGGTCCCACAGATACGCAGTATTTT. It yields the protein CANSKGLAGAGPTDTQYF.

This chain links TRBV9 with TRBJ2-7; 11 bases line up with TRBD1. CDR1 and CDR2 (germline): SGDLS, YYNGEE. The length of the CDR3 is 14 residues. After removal of 3 bases from V and 6 bases from J, the junction contained 5 bases not matched to a gene. The CDR3 reads CASSAGTGGLEQYF. For the CDR3, the DNA is TGTGCCAGCAGCGCCGGGACAGGGGGTCTCGAGCAGTACTTC.

The rearrangement joins TRBV5-1 to TRBJ2-3, with D unresolved. The CDR3 runs to 16 residues. With 2 bases removed from V and 0 bases from J, the gap between germline ends came to 13 bases. CDR1 is SGHRS and CDR2 is YFSETQ in the germline V gene. The CDR3 protein is CASSFRTYISTDTQYF. CDR3 DNA sequence: TGCGCCAGCAGCTTTAGGACGTATATTAGCACAGATACGCAGTATTTT.

The chain employs TRBV2 and TRBJ2-1; D is ambiguous. Between the trimmed V and J ends, which lost 4 bases and 2 bases, there was a span of 12 bases. This CDR3 has 15 amino acids. CDR1 and CDR2 (germline): SNHLY, FYNNEI. This CDR3 is CASSAEDYTYNEQFF. In nucleotides, the CDR3 is TGTGCCAGCAGTGCGGAAGATTACACCTACAATGAGCAGTTCTTC.

This clone was observed a single time. The CDR3, as DNA: TGTGCCAGCAGTCTCCGACAGGGTCGGGAGACCCAGTACTTC. This translates into CASSLRQGRETQYF. The chain is built from TRBV7-2 and TRBJ2-5; 7 bases map to TRBD1. After removal of 6 bases from V and 5 bases from J, the junction contained 9 bases not matched to a gene. The V gene's germline CDR1 is SGHTA and CDR2 FQGNSA. The CDR3 runs to 14 residues.